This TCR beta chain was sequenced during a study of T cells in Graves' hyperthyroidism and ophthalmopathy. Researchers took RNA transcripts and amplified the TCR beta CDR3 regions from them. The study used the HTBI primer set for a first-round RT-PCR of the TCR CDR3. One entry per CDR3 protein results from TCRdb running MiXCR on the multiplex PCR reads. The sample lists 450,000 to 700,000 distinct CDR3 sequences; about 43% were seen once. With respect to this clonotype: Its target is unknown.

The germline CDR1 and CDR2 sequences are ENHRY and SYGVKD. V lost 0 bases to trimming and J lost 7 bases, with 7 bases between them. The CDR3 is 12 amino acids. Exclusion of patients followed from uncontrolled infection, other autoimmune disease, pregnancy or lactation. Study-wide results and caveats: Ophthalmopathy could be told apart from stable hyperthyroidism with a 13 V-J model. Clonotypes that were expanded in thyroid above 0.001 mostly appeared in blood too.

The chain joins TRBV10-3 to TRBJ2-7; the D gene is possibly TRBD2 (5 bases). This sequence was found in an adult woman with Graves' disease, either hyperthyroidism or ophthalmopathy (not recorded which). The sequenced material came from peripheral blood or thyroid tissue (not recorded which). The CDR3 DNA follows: TGTGCCATCAGTGAGTCGGGAGTTGAGCAGTACTTC. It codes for CAISESGVEQYF.